Listed below are T cell receptor beta chains from one sample, sequenced in a study of blood T cell repertoires in COVID-19. TCRdb's table, derived via immunoSEQ multiplex PCR, lists solely in-frame clones and lacks some. The repertoire includes about 30,000 clones, around 74% of them detected once, and 7.8% sits in the top ten. The sample consisted of peripheral blood. These receptors came from a woman aged 70-85 years with active or convalescent COVID-19. Both conserved end residues are part of each CDR3. D genes are given only for firm matches. Rows may omit the clone size; those that give it use once, few, many or a size class.

abundance,j_gene,v_gene,d_gene,CDR3nt,CDR3aa
few,TRBJ2-7,TRBV6-2/TRBV6-3,NA,TGTGCCAGCAGTTACGCGGGCTACGAGCAGTACTTC,CASSYAGYEQYF
NA,TRBJ2-3,TRBV6-6,NA,TGTGCCAGCAGCCTACAGTACACAGATACGCAGTATTTT,CASSLQYTDTQYF
NA,TRBJ2-1,TRBV29-1,TRBD2,TGCAGCGTTGATGTAGCGGGACTTTACAATGAGCAGTTCTTC,CSVDVAGLYNEQFF
NA,TRBJ2-7,TRBV7-8,TRBD2,TGTGCCAGCAGCTCGACGGCGGCGTCTAGCGGGACCGCTCGGGAGCAGTACTTC,CASSSTAASSGTAREQYF
NA,TRBJ2-2,TRBV24-1,TRBD2,TGTGCCACCAGTGAAACCGCGGGGGGCACCGGGGAGCTGTTTTTT,CATSETAGGTGELFF
few,TRBJ1-5,TRBV27,NA,TGTGCCAGCAGTTTATCGGCGGCAGACCCTCAGCCCCAGCATTTT,CASSLSAADPQPQHF
once,TRBJ2-1,TRBV9,NA,TGTGCCAGCAGCGTAGGAATACGGAATGAGCAGTTCTTC,CASSVGIRNEQFF
NA,TRBJ1-2,TRBV29-1,TRBD1,TGCAGCGTTGAAGGGACAGGGTCTAGGAGTGGCTACACCTTC,CSVEGTGSRSGYTF
NA,TRBJ2-1,TRBV28,TRBD2,TGTGCCAGCAGTTTAGAGGCTAGCGGATACAATGAGCAGTTCTTC,CASSLEASGYNEQFF
NA,TRBJ1-2,TRBV28,NA,TGTGCCAGCGCTGAAGTACCGGGACTTCGGGGCTACACCTTC,CASAEVPGLRGYTF
few,TRBJ2-4,TRBV5-6,TRBD2,TGTGCCAGCAGCTTATTACGGGGGGACAAAAACATTCAGTACTTC,CASSLLRGDKNIQYF
NA,TRBJ1-2,TRBV10-3,TRBD1,TGTGCCATCAGTGAGTCGCAGGGGGCGCTTTCTTTTGGCTACACCTTC,CAISESQGALSFGYTF
NA,TRBJ2-4,TRBV15,NA,TGTGCCACCACAGACAGGCTACTAGCCAAAAACATTCAGTACTTC,CATTDRLLAKNIQYF
NA,TRBJ1-4,TRBV29-1,NA,TGCAGCGTTTGGGGAGCGGATGAAAAACTGTTTTTT,CSVWGADEKLFF
NA,TRBJ2-7,TRBV10-2,NA,TGCGCCAGCAACCTCCAGGGGGGCTCCTACGAGCAGTACTTC,CASNLQGGSYEQYF
NA,TRBJ2-3,TRBV7-2,TRBD2,TGTGCCAGCAGCTTAGCCCCTAGCGGGAGGGCAGATACGCAGTATTTT,CASSLAPSGRADTQYF
NA,TRBJ2-5,TRBV9,NA,TGTGCCAGCAGCGTAAACGAGGGAGAGACCCAGTACTTC,CASSVNEGETQYF
NA,TRBJ1-5,TRBV7-9,NA,TGTGCCAGCAGCTTAGATTTGGGGGGAGACCCTCGGGACCAGCCCCAGCATTTT,CASSLDLGGDPRDQPQHF
NA,TRBJ2-3,TRBV20-1,TRBD2,TGCAGTGCTAGTCCGCTAGCGGGGGGACACACAGATACGCAGTATTTT,CSASPLAGGHTDTQYF
few,TRBJ2-7,TRBV18,NA,TGTGCCAGCTCCGCCAGGGGGGACTACGAGCAGTACTTC,CASSARGDYEQYF
NA,TRBJ1-4,TRBV6-2/TRBV6-3,NA,TGTGCCAGCAGTGGTCGTGGGGGAGGTGAAAAACTGTTTTTT,CASSGRGGGEKLFF
NA,TRBJ1-6,TRBV7-2,TRBD1,TGTGCCAGCAGCCCAGGGGGGCAATCACCCCTCCACTTT,CASSPGGQSPLHF
NA,TRBJ1-3,TRBV28,TRBD1,TGTGCCAGCAGACCTCGGGACAGACTCTCTTCTAACTCTGGAAACACCATATATTTT,CASRPRDRLSSNSGNTIYF
NA,TRBJ1-3,TRBV7-2,NA,TGTGCCAGCAGCTTAGTGGGGGGGAGAGGCTCTGGAAACACCATATATTTT,CASSLVGGRGSGNTIYF
few,TRBJ2-3,TRBV7-2,NA,TGTGCCAGCAGCTTCCAAGCTAGCGGCACAGATACGCAGTATTTT,CASSFQASGTDTQYF
NA,TRBJ2-1,TRBV5-8,TRBD2,TGTGCCAGCAGCCGACTAGCGGGGGGCGAGCAGTTCTTC,CASSRLAGGEQFF
NA,TRBJ2-1,TRBV7-9,TRBD2,TGTGCCAGCCCCATGGGACTAGCGGGAGAAGGGGAGCAGTTCTTC,CASPMGLAGEGEQFF
NA,TRBJ2-1,TRBV7-2,NA,TGTGCCAGCAGGCCTGAACCCTCGAGGAGGGACCAGTTCTTC,CASRPEPSRRDQFF
NA,TRBJ1-1,TRBV5-4,NA,TGTGCCAGCAGCTTTAGTGTTGGGAACACTGAAGCTTTCTTT,CASSFSVGNTEAFF
few,TRBJ1-1,TRBV28,NA,TGTGCCAGCAGTTCGGGCCTCGGGGACACTGAAGCTTTCTTT,CASSSGLGDTEAFF
few,TRBJ2-7,TRBV27,NA,TGTGCCAGCAGTTTGTCGAGGATCTCCTACGAGCAGTACTTC,CASSLSRISYEQYF
once,TRBJ1-3,TRBV5-6,NA,TGTGCCAGCAGCCCTGGGCCGGGAAACACCATATATTTT,CASSPGPGNTIYF
NA,TRBJ1-6,TRBV6-5,NA,TGTGCCAGCAGACCCCGGGAGAATTCACCCCTCCACTTT,CASRPRENSPLHF
NA,TRBJ1-3,TRBV15,NA,TGTGCCACCAGCAGGGGCCACAGCTCCTCTGGAAACACCATATATTTT,CATSRGHSSSGNTIYF
NA,TRBJ1-1,TRBV28,NA,TGTGCCAGCAGTTTATACAGGGAGGGCACTGAAGCTTTCTTT,CASSLYREGTEAFF
NA,TRBJ2-1,TRBV23-1,NA,TGCGCCAGCAGTCGAGAACAGGGAGCGTTCTATGAGCAGTTCTTC,CASSREQGAFYEQFF
NA,TRBJ1-6,TRBV6-5,NA,TGTGCCAGCAGTTTACTCTCCTATAATTCACCCCTCCACTTT,CASSLLSYNSPLHF
NA,TRBJ2-7,TRBV3-1/TRBV3-2,NA,TGTGCCAGCAGCCCAGACCTAAGGGCGGGACAGTACTTC,CASSPDLRAGQYF
NA,TRBJ2-1,TRBV18,NA,TGTGCCAGCTCACTACCCGGGACTCACAATGAGCAGTTCTTC,CASSLPGTHNEQFF
NA,TRBJ1-2,TRBV11-1,TRBD1,TGTGCCAGCAGCCCGCGGGGGGACAGCCTTGTCTATGGCTACACCTTC,CASSPRGDSLVYGYTF
NA,TRBJ1-1,TRBV6-6,NA,TGTGCCAGCAGCCTGGGACAGAACACTGAAGCTTTCTTT,CASSLGQNTEAFF
once,TRBJ1-1,TRBV5-6,TRBD1,TGTGCCAGCAGCTTGACGGTAGGGGGCCCTGACACTGAAGCTTTCTTT,CASSLTVGGPDTEAFF
once,TRBJ1-2,TRBV15,NA,TGTGCCACCAGCAGAGTCCTGGACTTAAACTATGGCTACACCTTC,CATSRVLDLNYGYTF
NA,TRBJ1-1,TRBV19,TRBD1,TGTGCCAGTAGTAGGACAGGGAGTATCCCTGAAGCTTTCTTT,CASSRTGSIPEAFF
once,TRBJ2-1,TRBV10-1,NA,TGCGCCAGCAGTCGGGACTTCGACGACAATGAGCAGTTCTTC,CASSRDFDDNEQFF
NA,TRBJ2-7,TRBV27,NA,TGTGCCAGCAGTCGGACAAACTCCTACGAGCAGTACTTC,CASSRTNSYEQYF
once,TRBJ2-3,TRBV5-1,NA,TGCGCCAGCAGCCTGGAGGACCGCGGGGATACGCAGTATTTT,CASSLEDRGDTQYF
NA,TRBJ2-3,TRBV28,TRBD2,TGTGCCAGCAGTTTGGGAGGGCTTAGCACAGATACGCAGTATTTT,CASSLGGLSTDTQYF
NA,TRBJ1-3,TRBV30,TRBD1,TGTGCCTGGGGGACAGTCCTGGGCGGAAACACCATATATTTT,CAWGTVLGGNTIYF
NA,TRBJ2-7,TRBV5-6,NA,TGTGCCAGCAGCTTGAAGGGGAAGGCCCAGAGCTCCTACGAGCAGTACTTC,CASSLKGKAQSSYEQYF
NA,TRBJ1-4,TRBV24-1,NA,TGTGCCACCAGTGACCCCGGGAGTCCAACTAATGAAAAACTGTTTTTT,CATSDPGSPTNEKLFF
NA,TRBJ2-3,TRBV2,TRBD2,TGTGCCAGCAGTGAACGTCGCGGACTAGCGGGAGGAGGGGCAGATACGCAGTATTTT,CASSERRGLAGGGADTQYF
NA,TRBJ1-5,TRBV7-8,NA,TGTGCCAGCAGCTCCCTTGGGGCGGGGAGGGAGCCCCAGCATTTT,CASSSLGAGREPQHF